One sample yielded the 29 T cell receptor beta chains listed below, sequenced in a study of blood T cell repertoires in COVID-19. TCRdb's copy holds only in-frame clones and misses some; the assay was immunoSEQ multiplex PCR. The sample contains over 150,000 clones, 70% to 90% of which appear only once. The material sequenced was peripheral blood. These receptors were collected from a man aged 50-60 years with COVID-19, enrolled during active disease.

Written as DNA, the CDR3 is TGTGCCAGCAGCCGCCTCAATTCCGGGACAGGAGGCGGCTACACCTTC. This translates into CASSRLNSGTGGGYTF. The chain uses TRBV9 and TRBJ1-2, with 8 bases matching TRBD1. V shed 4 bases, J shed 8 bases, and the junction held 16 bases outside the gene matches. The CDR3 sequence is 16 residues long. The germline gives CDR1 SGDLS, CDR2 YYNGEE.

J is TRBJ2-5 and V is TRBV9; D gene ambiguous. Germline V gene sequence: CDR1 SGDLS, CDR2 YYNGEE. The CDR3 length is 13 residues. Trimming cost V 2 bases and J 0 bases, with 5 bases left between them. The CDR3 reads CASSVGYQETQYF. CDR3 nucleotides: TGTGCCAGCAGCGTCGGGTACCAAGAGACCCAGTACTTC.

V gene TRBV5-1 combines with J gene TRBJ2-7, with a tentative D call TRBD2 (6 bases). The germline V gene encodes CDR1 SGHRS and CDR2 YFSETQ. V shed 1 base and J shed 5 bases, with 13 bases lying between them. The CDR3 covers 14 residues. The CDR3 nucleotides are TGCGCCAGCAGCTTGCCGGGAGCAACCCACGAGCAGTACTTC. It specifies CASSLPGATHEQYF.

In this sample, this clone turned up once. The chain employs TRBV19 and TRBJ2-3; D ambiguous. In germline, CDR1 is LNHDA, CDR2 SQIVND (reference sequence). The V end was cut by 4 bases, the J end by 0 bases, with 5 bases between. This CDR3 has 13 amino acids. The CDR3 reads CASSTQSTDTQYF. Here the CDR3 DNA reads TGTGCCAGTAGTACCCAGAGCACAGATACGCAGTATTTT. Complete variable domain (other parts from reference TRBV19 and TRBJ2-3): DGGITQSPKYLFRKEGQNVTLSCEQNLNHDAMYWYRQDPGQGLRLIYYSQIVNDFQKGDIAEGYSVSREKKESFPLTVTSAQKNPTAFYLCASSTQSTDTQYFGPGTRLTVL.

This sequence joins TRBV5-4 and TRBJ2-5; 11 nucleotides match TRBD2. The CDR3 has 15 amino acids. The junction had 4 bases not matched to a gene; V was cut back by 4 bases and J by 2 bases. Germline CDR1 SGHNT, CDR2 YYREEE (reference sequence). CDR3 sequence reads: CASSKGLAEQETQYF. For the CDR3, the DNA is TGTGCCAGCAGCAAGGGACTAGCGGAACAAGAGACCCAGTACTTC.

The rearrangement uses TRBV9 and TRBJ2-1; 16 bases line up with TRBD2. The CDR3 contains 18 residues. The J segment lost 4 bases and the V segment lost 4 bases, leaving 8 bases of the junction unmatched. The germline gives CDR1 SGDLS, CDR2 YYNGEE. The CDR3, as DNA: TGTGCCAGCAGCCCGCGGGGACTAGCGGGGGGGCTATACAATGAGCAGTTCTTC. Translated: CASSPRGLAGGLYNEQFF. The entire variable domain, with the rest obtained from reference TRBV9 and TRBJ2-1, is as follows: DSGVTQTPKHLITATGQRVTLRCSPRSGDLSVYWYQQSLDQGLQFLIQYYNGEERAKGNILERFSAQQFPDLHSELNLSSLELGDSALYFCASSPRGLAGGLYNEQFFGPGTRLTVL.

This chain links TRBV9 with TRBJ2-2; tentative D call: TRBD1 (5 bases). This CDR3 comprises 14 residues. Deletions cut 4 bases from V and 5 bases from J, with 12 bases between. Germline-derived CDR1 and CDR2 are SGDLS and YYNGEE. The chain's CDR3 is CASSHQGRTGELFF. In DNA form, the CDR3 reads TGTGCCAGCAGCCATCAGGGAAGGACCGGGGAGCTGTTTTTT.

The chain joins TRBV7-2 to TRBJ1-5; no clear D gene. This CDR3 comprises 13 residues. The germline V gene has CDR1 SGHTA and CDR2 FQGNSA. Between the trimmed V and J ends, which lost 1 base and 5 bases, there was a span of 6 bases. The DNA of the CDR3 is TGTGCCAGCAGCTTAGTCAGTCATCAGCCCCAGCATTTT. It specifies CASSLVSHQPQHF.

This clone appeared a few times. This rearrangement joins TRBV7-2 to TRBJ1-3, with no clear D. The CDR3 loop spans 13 amino acids. Between the trimmed V and J ends, which lost 0 bases and 4 bases, there was a span of 4 bases. Looked up from germline, CDR1 is SGHTA and CDR2 is FQGNSA. As DNA, the CDR3 is TGTGCCAGCAGCTTAGCTCTAGGAAACACCATATATTTT. It specifies CASSLALGNTIYF.

The chain couples TRBV15 to TRBJ1-1; 10 bases are shared with TRBD1. This CDR3 contains 13 residues. Losses at the gene ends were 4 bases for V and 13 bases for J; bases not matched to a gene: 9. From germline, CDR1 is LNHNV and CDR2 YYDKDF (reference sequence). The CDR3 DNA is TGTGCCACCAGCATCCGGGACAGGGGTTCTGGTTTCTTT. This codes for CATSIRDRGSGFF.

The V call is TRBV19, the J call TRBJ2-1; possibly TRBD2 for D (6 bases). Looked up from germline, CDR1 is LNHDA and CDR2 is SQIVND (reference sequence). The CDR3 covers 15 residues. V lost 0 bases and J lost 0, with 6 bases in between. The CDR3 loop reads CASSIEGGSYNEQFF. CDR3 DNA: TGTGCCAGTAGTATAGAGGGGGGCTCCTACAATGAGCAGTTCTTC.

This clone was seen a single time. V is TRBV2 and J is TRBJ2-7, with D perhaps matching TRBD1 (6 bases). The CDR3 consists of 13 residues. V was pared by 4 bases and J by 4 bases, with 11 bases between. CDR1 and CDR2 from the germline V gene are SNHLY and FYNNEI. The CDR3, as DNA: TGTGCCAGCAGTGTTCAGGGGAGTTACGAGCAGTACTTC. Translated, it gives CASSVQGSYEQYF.

The V gene is TRBV3-1 (or the pseudogene TRBV3-2), the J gene TRBJ1-2, with D unresolved. The CDR3 is made up of 13 amino acids. CDR1 and CDR2 (germline): LGHDT, YNNKEL (reference sequence). V was cut by 1 base and J by 6 bases, with 9 bases left in between. CDR3: CASSQVRVHGYTF. In DNA, the CDR3 is TGTGCCAGCAGCCAAGTTCGGGTCCATGGCTACACCTTC.

This chain joins TRBV19 and TRBJ2-7, with D maybe TRBD2 (6 bases). CDR1 and CDR2 from the germline V gene are LNHDA and SQIVND (reference sequence). This CDR3 has 14 residues. V dropped 5 bases and J dropped 4 bases, with 15 bases sitting between them. CDR3 in DNA: TGTGCCAGTAGTGCGGGGAGGCTGGAGTACGAGCAGTACTTC. Encoded protein: CASSAGRLEYEQYF.

The rearrangement joins TRBV15 to TRBJ1-2; 8 nucleotides line up with TRBD1. V trimming: 3 bases; J trimming: 4 bases; junction bases outside the gene matches: 10. Germline V gene sequence: CDR1 LNHNV, CDR2 YYDKDF (reference sequence). CDR3 length: 16 amino acids. CDR3 nucleotide sequence: TGTGCCACCAGCAGCGACGCGGGACAGGCGACCTATGGCTACACCTTC. Its protein product is CATSSDAGQATYGYTF.

The V gene is TRBV7-3, the J gene TRBJ2-3, with unresolved D. Looked up from germline, CDR1 is SGHTA and CDR2 is FQGTGA. The CDR3 contains 13 residues. V was clipped by 6 bases and J by 4 bases, with 11 bases between them. DNA of the CDR3: TGTGCCAGCAGTTCCTCCGCGTCAGATACGCAGTATTTT. Translation gives CASSSSASDTQYF.

V gene TRBV2 combines with J gene TRBJ2-3; 9 bases fit TRBD1. Germline CDR1 reads SNHLY; CDR2 reads FYNNEI. This CDR3 comprises 16 residues. Trimming took 7 bases from V and 2 from J; bases not matched to a gene: 10. CDR3 DNA: TGTGCCAGCAAGTCTCTCTGGACAGGGGTCACAGATACGCAGTATTTT. Translating it yields CASKSLWTGVTDTQYF.

The chain has TRBV5-6 and TRBJ2-3, with D possibly TRBD1 on 5 matching bases. Trimming shortened V by 4 bases and J by 1 base, and 22 bases separated the two germline ends. The germline V gene has CDR1 SGHDT and CDR2 YYEEEE. There are 18 residues in the CDR3. As DNA, the CDR3 is TGTGCCAGCAGCCCCTTTCCCGCAGGACACTCCCGCACAGATACGCAGTATTTT. Amino acids: CASSPFPAGHSRTDTQYF.

The chain is built from TRBV28 and TRBJ1-1; D remains ambiguous. Germline CDR1 reads MDHEN; CDR2 reads SYDVKM. The V gene lost 3 bases and the J gene lost 1 base, with 12 bases spanning the gap. The CDR3 spans 15 residues. CDR3 amino acids: CASSFTQVGNTEAFF. The DNA for the CDR3 is TGTGCCAGCAGTTTCACCCAGGTAGGGAACACTGAAGCTTTCTTT.

The chain recombines TRBV27 with TRBJ2-5; D ambiguous. V shed 4 bases and J shed 0 bases, with 9 bases lying between them. The CDR3 sequence is 14 residues long. CDR1 MNHEY and CDR2 SMNVEV come from the germline V gene (reference sequence). CDR3 nucleotide sequence: TGTGCCAGCAGTTACTCCGACTACCAAGAGACCCAGTACTTC. This gives the protein CASSYSDYQETQYF.

V gene TRBV7-2 combines with J gene TRBJ2-2; no clear D gene. The CDR3 spans 16 residues. Germline V gene lookup returns CDR1 SGHTA and CDR2 FQGNSA. Trimming removed 7 bases at V and 0 bases at J, with 15 bases between. The CDR3 bases are TGTGCCAGCAATGGCTGGGCCAATCCGAACACCGGGGAGCTGTTTTTT. Amino acids: CASNGWANPNTGELFF.

The CDR3 DNA reads TGTGCCACCAGCAGAGAGAGGAGCAGGGATGGAGAAAAACTGTTTTTT. Translation: CATSRERSRDGEKLFF. The V call is TRBV15, the J call TRBJ1-4, with a weak D call TRBD1 (5 bases). The CDR3 is made up of 16 amino acids. CDR1 is LNHNV and CDR2 is YYDKDF in the germline V gene (reference sequence). V lost 0 bases and J lost 8, with 16 bases in between. Based on the CDR3 plus reference TRBV15 and TRBJ1-4, the full variable domain is DAMVIQNPRYQVTQFGKPVTLSCSQTLNHNVMYWYQQKSSQAPKLLFHYYDKDFNNEADTPDNFQSRRPNTSFCFLDIRSPGLGDTAMYLCATSRERSRDGEKLFFGSGTQLSVL.

The chain uses TRBV5-4 and TRBJ2-1; 7 positions agree with TRBD2. CDR3 length: 15 residues. After removal of 1 base from V and 8 bases from J, the junction contained 9 bases not matched to a gene. The germline CDR1 and CDR2 sequences are SGHNT and YYREEE (reference sequence). CDR3 coding DNA: TGTGCCAGCAGCTTGAAGCTAGCGGTGGGAGATGAGCAGTTCTTC. Its protein product is CASSLKLAVGDEQFF.

A single count supports this clone. The chain is built from TRBV6-6 and TRBJ2-7; TRBD1 matches 9 bases. Trimming at V came to 8 bases and at J to 0 bases, leaving 5 bases not matched to a gene. Germline values: CDR1 MNHNY, CDR2 SVGAGI (reference sequence). CDR3 length: 14 residues. The CDR3 protein is CASVETGGSYEQYF. The CDR3 nucleotides are TGTGCCAGCGTAGAGACAGGGGGCTCCTACGAGCAGTACTTC.

V and J are TRBV27 and TRBJ2-1, with D perhaps TRBD1 (5 bases). With 3 bases removed from V and 0 bases from J, the gap between germline ends came to 9 bases. Germline values: CDR1 MNHEY, CDR2 SMNVEV (reference sequence). CDR3 length equals 15 residues. The CDR3 spells CASSLGLSSYNEQFF. As DNA, the CDR3 is TGTGCCAGCAGTTTGGGGCTGAGCTCCTACAATGAGCAGTTCTTC.

The chain carries TRBV27 and TRBJ2-1, with TRBD2 identical over 9 bases. The CDR3 length is 15 residues. V lost 3 bases to trimming and J lost 6 bases; unmatched junction nucleotides: 6. Germline lookup yields CDR1 MNHEY and CDR2 SMNVEV (reference sequence). CDR3 sequence (DNA): TGTGCCAGCAGTTTCGAAGCTAGCGGGATCAATGAGCAGTTCTTC. Protein: CASSFEASGINEQFF.

The chain combines TRBV28 with TRBJ1-5; tentative D call: TRBD1 (5 bases). Trimming removed 8 bases from V and 3 bases from J, with 8 bases in between. The CDR3 is 12 residues long. Germline-derived CDR1 and CDR2 are MDHEN and SYDVKM. The CDR3 bases are TGTGCCAGCCTCAGGGCCAATCAGCCCCAGCATTTT. Encoded protein: CASLRANQPQHF.

J is TRBJ2-7 and V is TRBV5-8; TRBD2 agrees at 11 bases. Germline-derived CDR1 and CDR2 are SGHTS and YDEGEE. Losses at the gene ends were 1 base for V and 7 bases for J; bases not matched to a gene: 7. CDR3 length: 15 amino acids. CDR3 amino acids: CASSLLASGRREQYF. CDR3 in DNA: TGTGCCAGCAGCTTGCTGGCTAGCGGGAGGAGGGAGCAGTACTTC.

The chain employs TRBV11-2 and TRBJ2-1, with 7 bases matching TRBD2. This CDR3 comprises 16 residues. V lost 4 bases, J lost 6 bases, and 12 bases stayed unmatched. Germline V lookup: CDR1 SGHAT, CDR2 FQNNGV. The CDR3 loop is CASSSPWGRALNEQFF. CDR3 sequence (DNA): TGTGCCAGCAGCTCCCCCTGGGGGAGGGCCCTCAATGAGCAGTTCTTC.